This T cell receptor beta chain was obtained from a study of Graves' ophthalmopathy and Graves' hyperthyroidism. Transcripts of RNA were the source for amplifying TCR beta CDR3 regions. HTBI primers were employed in first-round RT-PCR, then a second-round multiplex PCR followed. TCRdb reprocessed the multiplex PCR reads with MiXCR, giving one entry per CDR3 protein. The sample includes under 400,000 distinct CDR3 sequences, 17% seen only once; the top ten take roughly an eighth. CDR1 is SQVTM, CDR2 ANQGSEA, per germline. J gave up 3 bases and V 7 bases, and 4 bases lay outside the gene matches. The length of the CDR3 is 13 residues.

The sample comprised peripheral blood. The chain combines TRBV29-1 with TRBJ2-5, with 11 bases aligning to TRBD2. This sequence was found in an adult man with Graves' ophthalmopathy. CDR3 loop: CSGGLAEKETQYF. The DNA for the CDR3 is TGCAGCGGGGGACTAGCGGAAAAAGAGACCCAGTACTTC.